The 5 T cell receptor beta chains below come from one sample, sequenced in a study of blood T cell repertoires in COVID-19. Assay used: immunoSEQ multiplex PCR; TCRdb lists only in-frame clones, some missing. The sample lists roughly 99,000 clones; about 85% were seen once. Sequencing input: peripheral blood. These receptors were collected from an elderly woman with acute or convalescent COVID-19.

This chain joins TRBV6-2 or TRBV6-3 and TRBJ2-2; possible D gene TRBD1, 6 bases. V lost 5 bases, J lost 0 bases, and 13 bases lay in between. Germline V gives CDR1 MNHEY, CDR2 SVGEGT. The CDR3 totals 16 residues. This chain's CDR3 is CASSLGTFANTGELFF. As DNA, the CDR3 is TGTGCCAGCAGTCTTGGGACATTCGCGAACACCGGGGAGCTGTTTTTT.

The chain links TRBV7-2 to TRBJ2-7; D is perhaps TRBD2 (5 bases). Germline V gene sequence: CDR1 SGHTA, CDR2 FQGNSA. CDR3 length: 14 amino acids. Trimming pared 4 bases from V and 6 bases from J, leaving 16 bases between. The CDR3 is CASSSHEGLGEQYV. The DNA for the CDR3 is TGTGCCAGCAGCTCCCACGAGGGTTTGGGCGAGCAGTACGTC.

V and J are TRBV28 and TRBJ1-1; 7 bases are a match to TRBD1. From germline, CDR1 is MDHEN and CDR2 SYDVKM. CDR3 size: 14 residues. Losses at the gene ends were 8 bases for V and 3 bases for J; bases not matched to a gene: 9. The CDR3 sequence is CASQGGSVDTEAFF. The DNA of the CDR3 is TGTGCCAGCCAAGGGGGCTCGGTTGACACTGAAGCTTTCTTT.

V usage is TRBV28 and J usage is TRBJ1-6; a weak D match, TRBD1 (6 bases). This CDR3 has 21 residues. Germline lookup yields CDR1 MDHEN and CDR2 SYDVKM. V lost 2 bases and J lost 0, with 23 bases in between. In DNA, the CDR3 is TGTGCCAGCAGTTTAAGAAGGGGGTGGCACCTCAAGGGCTCCTATAATTCACCCCTCCACTTT. Translating it yields CASSLRRGWHLKGSYNSPLHF.

The chain employs TRBV14 and TRBJ2-3; 7 nucleotides line up with TRBD1. The V segment lost 0 bases and the J segment 10 bases; nucleotides outside the gene matches: 7. In germline, CDR1 is SGHDN, CDR2 FVKESK. The CDR3 covers 14 residues. The CDR3 DNA follows: TGTGCCAGCAGCCAAGATAGGGTCGGGACAGCGCAGTATTTT. Translated, it gives CASSQDRVGTAQYF.